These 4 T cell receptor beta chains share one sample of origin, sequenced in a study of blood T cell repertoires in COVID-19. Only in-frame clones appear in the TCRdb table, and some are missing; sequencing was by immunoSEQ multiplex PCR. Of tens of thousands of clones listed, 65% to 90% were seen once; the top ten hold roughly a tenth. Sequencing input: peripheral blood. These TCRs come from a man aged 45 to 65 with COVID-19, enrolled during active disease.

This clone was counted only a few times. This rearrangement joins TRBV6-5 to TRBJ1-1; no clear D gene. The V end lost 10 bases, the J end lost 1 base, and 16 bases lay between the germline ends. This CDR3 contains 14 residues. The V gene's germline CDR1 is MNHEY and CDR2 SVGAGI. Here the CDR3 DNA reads TGTGCCATCGCTGAGGATGCCCCGAACACTGAAGCTTTCTTT. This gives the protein CAIAEDAPNTEAFF.

CDR3 sequence reads: CASSISSSGNTIYF. The CDR3 nucleotides are TGTGCCAGTAGTATATCTAGCTCTGGAAACACCATATATTTT. The J gene is TRBJ1-3, the V gene TRBV19; D uncertain. The V and J ends lost 2 bases and 0 bases respectively, with 5 bases between them. This CDR3 is 14 amino acids long. Germline V gene lookup returns CDR1 LNHDA and CDR2 SQIVND (reference sequence).

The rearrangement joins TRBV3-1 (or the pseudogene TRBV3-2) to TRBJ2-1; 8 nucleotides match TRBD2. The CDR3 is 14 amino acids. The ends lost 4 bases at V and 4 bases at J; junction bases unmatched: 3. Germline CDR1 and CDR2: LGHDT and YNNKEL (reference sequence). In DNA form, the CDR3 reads TGTGCCAGCAGCCCTATAGCGGGGTACAATGAGCAGTTCTTC. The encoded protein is CASSPIAGYNEQFF.

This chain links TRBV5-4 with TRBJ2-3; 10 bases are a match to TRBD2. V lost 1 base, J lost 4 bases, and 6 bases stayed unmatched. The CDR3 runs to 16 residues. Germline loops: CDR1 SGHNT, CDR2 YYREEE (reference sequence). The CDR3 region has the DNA TGTGCCAGCAGCTTGAAACCTAGCGGGAGTGCAGATACGCAGTATTTT. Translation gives CASSLKPSGSADTQYF.